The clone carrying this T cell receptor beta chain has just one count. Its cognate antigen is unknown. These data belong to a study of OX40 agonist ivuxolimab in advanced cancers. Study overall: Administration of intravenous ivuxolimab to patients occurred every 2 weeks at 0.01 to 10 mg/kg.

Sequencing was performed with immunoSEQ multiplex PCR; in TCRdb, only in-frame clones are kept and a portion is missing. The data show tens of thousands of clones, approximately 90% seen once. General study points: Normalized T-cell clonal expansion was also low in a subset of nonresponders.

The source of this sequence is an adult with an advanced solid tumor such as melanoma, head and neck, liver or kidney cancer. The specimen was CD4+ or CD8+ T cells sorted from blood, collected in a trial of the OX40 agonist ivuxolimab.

The CDR3 region is CASSKTSSYEQYV. The CDR3 nucleotides read TGTGCCAGCAGCAAGACGAGCTCCTACGAGCAGTACGTC. The chain joins TRBV2 to TRBJ2-7, with D unclear. CDR1 and CDR2 (germline): SNHLY, FYNNEI. The ends were cut back, 6 bases at V and 0 bases at J, with 9 bases in the middle. The CDR3 consists of 13 residues.